This TCR beta chain was observed in a study of regulatory T cells in long-lasting Graves disease. Study results and caveats: Results may be inaccurate due to the small sample size. Patients whose Graves' disease persisted exhibited lower TCR diversity than those newly diagnosed. Persistent disease preferred TRBV28, TRBJ1-2 and TRBJ2-5. Persistent patients shared more public clonotypes (roughly 2,500) than new patients (about 930).

Trimming cost V 3 bases and J 10 bases; bases outside gene matches: 16. The CDR3 runs 17 residues. CDR1 and CDR2 (germline): SGDLS, YYNGEE. The time point is: persistent/refractory GD, antithyroid drugs over 5 years with positive TRAb. PBMC-derived RNA was used for the TCR library. Worth noting for this clonotype: What it binds is unknown.

To make TCR beta libraries, researchers used iRepertoire HTBI primers and Arm-PCR of CDR3 regions. TCRdb processed the multiplex PCR reads anew with MiXCR; each CDR3 protein has one entry. The sample carries 400,000 to 500,000 distinct CDR3 sequences, 20% to 25% recorded once. The source of this sequence is a female donor with Graves disease. The specimen was peripheral blood mononuclear cells (PBMCs), collected when the disease was refractory, from a patient treated with antithyroid drugs. V usage is TRBV9 and J usage is TRBJ2-2; 9 positions match TRBD1. CDR3 DNA sequence: TGTGCCAGCAGCGCCCCGACCGGGACAGGGTTGCGCATGGAGCTGTTTTTT. Residues: CASSAPTGTGLRMELFF.